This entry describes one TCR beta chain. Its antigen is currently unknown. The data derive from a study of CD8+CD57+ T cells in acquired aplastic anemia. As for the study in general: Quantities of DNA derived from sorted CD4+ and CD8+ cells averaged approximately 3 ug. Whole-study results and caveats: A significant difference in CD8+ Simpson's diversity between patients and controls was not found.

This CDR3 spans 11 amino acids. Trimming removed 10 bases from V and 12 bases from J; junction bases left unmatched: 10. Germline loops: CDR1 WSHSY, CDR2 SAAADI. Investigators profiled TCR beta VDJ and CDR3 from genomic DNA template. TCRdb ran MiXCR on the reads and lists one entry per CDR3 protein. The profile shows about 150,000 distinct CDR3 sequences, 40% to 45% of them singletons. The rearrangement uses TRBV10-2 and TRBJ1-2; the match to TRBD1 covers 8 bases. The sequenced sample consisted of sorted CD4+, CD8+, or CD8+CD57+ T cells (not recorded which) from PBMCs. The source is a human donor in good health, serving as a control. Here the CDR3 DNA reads TGCGCCACCCAGGGGGCTTATGGAAACACCTTC. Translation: CATQGAYGNTF.